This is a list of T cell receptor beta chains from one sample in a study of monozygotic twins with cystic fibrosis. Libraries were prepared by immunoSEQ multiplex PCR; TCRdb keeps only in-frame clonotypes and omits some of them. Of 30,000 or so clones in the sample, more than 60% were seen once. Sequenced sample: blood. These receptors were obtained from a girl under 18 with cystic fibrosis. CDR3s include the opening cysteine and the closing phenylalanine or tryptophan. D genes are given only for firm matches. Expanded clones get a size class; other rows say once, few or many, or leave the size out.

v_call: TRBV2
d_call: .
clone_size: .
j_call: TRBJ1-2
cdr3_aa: CASSRDNYGYTF
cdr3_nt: TGTGCCAGCAGTCGGGACAACTATGGCTACACCTTC

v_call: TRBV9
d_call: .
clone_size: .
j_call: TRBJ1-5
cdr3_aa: CASSAEDSNQPQHF
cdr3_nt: TGTGCCAGCAGCGCCGAGGACAGCAATCAGCCCCAGCATTTT

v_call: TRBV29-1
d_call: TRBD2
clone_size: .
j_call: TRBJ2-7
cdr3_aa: CSVGDLAGFEQYF
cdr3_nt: TGCAGCGTGGGAGACCTAGCGGGATTCGAGCAGTACTTC

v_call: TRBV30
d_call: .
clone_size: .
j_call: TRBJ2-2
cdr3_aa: CAWSVRLLNTGELFF
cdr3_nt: TGTGCCTGGAGTGTACGTCTCCTGAACACCGGGGAGCTGTTTTTT

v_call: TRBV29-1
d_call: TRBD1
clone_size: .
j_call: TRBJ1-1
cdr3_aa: CSVEDLGTGNTEAFF
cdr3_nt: TGCAGCGTTGAAGATCTAGGGACAGGGAACACTGAAGCTTTCTTT

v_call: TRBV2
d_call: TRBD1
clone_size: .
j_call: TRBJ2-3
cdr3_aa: CASRATGVDTQYF
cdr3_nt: TGTGCCAGCAGGGCCACAGGGGTAGATACGCAGTATTTT

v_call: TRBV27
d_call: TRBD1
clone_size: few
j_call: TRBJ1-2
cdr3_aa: CASSLVPGQGYTF
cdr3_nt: TGTGCCAGCAGTTTAGTCCCGGGACAGGGCTACACCTTC

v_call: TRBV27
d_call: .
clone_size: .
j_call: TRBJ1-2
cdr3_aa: CASRMGGDFYGYTF
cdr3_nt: TGTGCCAGTCGGATGGGGGGGGATTTCTATGGCTACACCTTC

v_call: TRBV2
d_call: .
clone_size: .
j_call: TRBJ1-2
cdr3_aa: CASSKDSNYGYTF
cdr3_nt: TGTGCCAGCAGTAAGGACAGTAACTATGGCTACACCTTC

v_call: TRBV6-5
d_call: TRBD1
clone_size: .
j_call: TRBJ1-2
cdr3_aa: CASSYSGTGGPRYTF
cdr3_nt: TGTGCCAGCAGTTACTCGGGGACAGGGGGCCCCCGCTACACCTTC

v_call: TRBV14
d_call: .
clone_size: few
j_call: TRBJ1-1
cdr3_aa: CASSQVGGSTEAFF
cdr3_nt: TGTGCCAGCAGCCAAGTGGGCGGGTCGACTGAAGCTTTCTTT

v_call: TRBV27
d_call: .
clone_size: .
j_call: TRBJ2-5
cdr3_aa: CASSLRIGETQYF
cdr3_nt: TGTGCCAGCAGCCTAAGGATCGGGGAGACCCAGTACTTC

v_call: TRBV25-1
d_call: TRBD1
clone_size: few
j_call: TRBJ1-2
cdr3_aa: CASSEWGQGNYGYTF
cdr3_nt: TGTGCCAGCAGTGAATGGGGACAGGGGAACTATGGCTACACCTTC

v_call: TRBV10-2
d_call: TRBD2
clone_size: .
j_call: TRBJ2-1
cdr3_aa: CASSEPRWWLAGEGFYNEQFF
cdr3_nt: TGCGCCAGCAGTGAGCCCCGGTGGTGGCTAGCGGGGGAGGGGTTCTACAATGAGCAGTTCTTC

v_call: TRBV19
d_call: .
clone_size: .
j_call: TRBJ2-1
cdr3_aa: CASSIGQWGRNEQFF
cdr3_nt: TGTGCCAGTAGTATAGGACAGTGGGGCAGGAATGAGCAGTTCTTC

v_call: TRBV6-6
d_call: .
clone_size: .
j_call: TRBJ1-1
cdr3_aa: CASSYVGGWNTEAFF
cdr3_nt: TGTGCCAGCAGTTACGTGGGGGGGTGGAACACTGAAGCTTTCTTT

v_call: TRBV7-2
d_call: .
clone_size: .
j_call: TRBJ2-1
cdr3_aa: CASAPGISNEQFF
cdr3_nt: TGTGCCAGCGCCCCTGGTATCAGTAATGAGCAGTTCTTC

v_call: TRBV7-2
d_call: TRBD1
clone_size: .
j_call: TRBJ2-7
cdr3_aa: CASSSLRDRGLYEQYF
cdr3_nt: TGTGCCAGCAGCTCGCTACGGGACAGGGGGCTATACGAGCAGTACTTC

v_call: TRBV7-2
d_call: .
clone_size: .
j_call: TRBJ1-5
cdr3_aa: CASSSILGGYQPQHF
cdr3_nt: TGTGCCAGCAGCTCCATTTTGGGTGGGTATCAGCCCCAGCATTTT

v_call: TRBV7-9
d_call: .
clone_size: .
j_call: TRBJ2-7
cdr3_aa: CATGGDSSTPHEQYF
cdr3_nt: TGTGCCACCGGAGGGGACTCCAGTACCCCCCACGAGCAGTACTTC

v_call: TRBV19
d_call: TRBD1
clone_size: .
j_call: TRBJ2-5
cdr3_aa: CASSSRDRGFQETQYF
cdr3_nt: TGTGCCAGTAGTAGCCGGGACAGGGGCTTCCAAGAGACCCAGTACTTC

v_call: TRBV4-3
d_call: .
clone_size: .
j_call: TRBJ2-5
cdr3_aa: CASSQDYRVGQETQYF
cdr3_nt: TGCGCCAGCAGCCAAGATTACAGGGTAGGACAAGAGACCCAGTACTTC

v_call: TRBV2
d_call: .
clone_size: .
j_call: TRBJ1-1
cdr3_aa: CARGGMENTEAFF
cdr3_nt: TGTGCCAGAGGGGGGATGGAGAACACTGAAGCTTTCTTT

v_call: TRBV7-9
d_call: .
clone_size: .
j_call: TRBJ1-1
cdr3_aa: CASSLLYGTEAFF
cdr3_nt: TGTGCCAGCAGCTTACTTTACGGTACTGAAGCTTTCTTT

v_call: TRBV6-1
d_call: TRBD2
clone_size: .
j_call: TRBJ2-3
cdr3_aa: CASSDVASGRDTQYF
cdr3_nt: TGTGCCAGCAGTGATGTTGCTAGCGGGAGGGATACGCAGTATTTT

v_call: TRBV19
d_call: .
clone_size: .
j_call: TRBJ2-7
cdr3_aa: CASSMGHPYEQYF
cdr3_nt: TGTGCCAGTAGTATGGGTCACCCCTACGAGCAGTACTTC

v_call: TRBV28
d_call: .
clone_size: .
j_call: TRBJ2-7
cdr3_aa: CASRGPRGEQYF
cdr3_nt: TGTGCCAGCAGAGGACCGCGGGGCGAGCAGTACTTC

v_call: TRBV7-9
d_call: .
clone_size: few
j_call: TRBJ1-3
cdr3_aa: CASSFGFSGNTIYF
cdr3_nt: TGTGCCAGCAGCTTCGGATTCTCTGGAAACACCATATATTTT

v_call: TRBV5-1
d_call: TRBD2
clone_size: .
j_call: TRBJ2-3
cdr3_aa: CASSLVLAGADTQYF
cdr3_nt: TGCGCCAGCAGCTTGGTACTAGCGGGAGCAGATACGCAGTATTTT

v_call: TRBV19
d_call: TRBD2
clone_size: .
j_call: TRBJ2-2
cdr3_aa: CASRIGLANTGELFF
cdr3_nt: TGTGCCAGCCGCATCGGACTAGCGAACACCGGGGAGCTGTTTTTT

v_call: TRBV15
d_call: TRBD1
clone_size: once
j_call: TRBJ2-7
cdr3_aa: CATSPGGPSYEQYF
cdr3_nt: TGTGCCACCAGCCCAGGGGGTCCAAGCTACGAGCAGTACTTC

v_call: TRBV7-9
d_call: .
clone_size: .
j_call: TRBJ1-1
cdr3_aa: CASSSSYRVTNTEAFF
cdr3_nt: TGTGCCAGCAGCTCGAGTTACAGGGTCACGAACACTGAAGCTTTCTTT

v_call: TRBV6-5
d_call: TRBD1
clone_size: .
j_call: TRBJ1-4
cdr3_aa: CASSYSKGGEKLFF
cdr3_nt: TGTGCCAGCAGTTACTCGAAAGGGGGCGAAAAACTGTTTTTT

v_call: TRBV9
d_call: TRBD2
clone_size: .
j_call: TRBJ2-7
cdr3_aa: CASRRLAGGAREQYF
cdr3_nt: TGTGCCAGCAGGCGACTAGCGGGAGGGGCTCGAGAGCAGTACTTC

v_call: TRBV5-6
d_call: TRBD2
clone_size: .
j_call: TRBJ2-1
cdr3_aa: CASSSLTGTSGKRNNEQFF
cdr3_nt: TGTGCCAGCAGCTCCCTAACCGGGACTAGCGGGAAAAGGAACAATGAGCAGTTCTTC

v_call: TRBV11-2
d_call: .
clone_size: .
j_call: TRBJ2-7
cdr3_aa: CASSTGLLSYEQYF
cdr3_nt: TGTGCCAGCAGCACGGGACTCCTCTCCTACGAGCAGTACTTC

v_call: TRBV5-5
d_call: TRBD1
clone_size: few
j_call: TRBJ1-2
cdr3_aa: CASSPLGTGDGYGYTF
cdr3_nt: TGTGCCAGCAGCCCGTTAGGGACAGGGGACGGTTATGGCTACACCTTC

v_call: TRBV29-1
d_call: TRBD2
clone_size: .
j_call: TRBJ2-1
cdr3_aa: CSVGTSGTYNEQFF
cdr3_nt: TGCAGCGTTGGGACTAGCGGGACCTACAATGAGCAGTTCTTC

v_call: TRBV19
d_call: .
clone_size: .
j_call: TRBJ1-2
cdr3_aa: CASSPLYRGDYGYTF
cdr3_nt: TGTGCCAGTAGTCCCCTCTACCGGGGGGACTATGGCTACACCTTC

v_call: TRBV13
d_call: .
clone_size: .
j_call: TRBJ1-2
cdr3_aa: CASSTSPGYYGYTF
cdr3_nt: TGTGCCAGCAGCACCAGCCCTGGGTACTATGGCTACACCTTC

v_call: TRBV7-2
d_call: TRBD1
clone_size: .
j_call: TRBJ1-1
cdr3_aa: CASSYGTGGYTEAFF
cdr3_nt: TGTGCCAGCAGCTACGGGACAGGGGGGTACACTGAAGCTTTCTTT

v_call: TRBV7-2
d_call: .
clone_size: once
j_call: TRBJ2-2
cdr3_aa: CASSYRGLNTGELFF
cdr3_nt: TGTGCCAGCAGCTACAGGGGACTCAACACCGGGGAGCTGTTTTTT

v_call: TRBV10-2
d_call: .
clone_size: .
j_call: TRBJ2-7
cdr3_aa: CASRDATDKFYEQYF
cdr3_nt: TGCGCCAGCAGAGACGCGACAGACAAATTCTACGAGCAGTACTTC

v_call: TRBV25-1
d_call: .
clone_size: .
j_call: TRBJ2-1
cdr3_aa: CASSDFHLSSYNEQFF
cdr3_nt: TGTGCCAGCAGTGATTTCCACCTTAGCTCCTACAATGAGCAGTTCTTC

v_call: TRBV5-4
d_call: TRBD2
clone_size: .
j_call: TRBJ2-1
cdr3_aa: CASSSGLAKLYNEQFF
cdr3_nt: TGTGCCAGCAGTTCCGGACTAGCGAAGCTCTACAATGAGCAGTTCTTC

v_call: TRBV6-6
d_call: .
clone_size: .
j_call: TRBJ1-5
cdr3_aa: CASSYQPKGDQPQHF
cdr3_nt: TGTGCCAGCAGTTACCAACCTAAAGGAGATCAGCCCCAGCATTTT

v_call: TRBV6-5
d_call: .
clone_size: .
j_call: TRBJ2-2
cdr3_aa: CASRPTVAGELFF
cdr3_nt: TGTGCCAGCAGACCCACAGTGGCCGGGGAGCTGTTTTTT

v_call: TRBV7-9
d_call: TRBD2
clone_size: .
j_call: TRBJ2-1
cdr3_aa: CASSLPPRLAGKYNEQFF
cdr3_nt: TGTGCCAGCAGCTTACCGCCGAGACTAGCGGGGAAATACAATGAGCAGTTCTTC

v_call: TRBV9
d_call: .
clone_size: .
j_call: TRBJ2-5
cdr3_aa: CASSVEGQAGTQYF
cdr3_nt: TGTGCCAGCAGCGTAGAGGGGCAAGCCGGGACCCAGTACTTC

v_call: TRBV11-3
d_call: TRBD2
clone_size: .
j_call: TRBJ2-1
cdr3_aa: CASSRGTSGQYSYNEQFF
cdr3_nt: TGTGCCAGCAGCCGAGGGACTAGCGGGCAATACTCCTACAATGAGCAGTTCTTC

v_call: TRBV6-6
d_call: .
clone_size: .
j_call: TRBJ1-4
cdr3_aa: CASSLFGREKLFF
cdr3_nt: TGTGCCAGCAGTCTCTTCGGGAGGGAAAAACTGTTTTTT

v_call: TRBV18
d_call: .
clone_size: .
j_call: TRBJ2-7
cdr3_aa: CASSPPNLDEQYF
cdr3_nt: TGTGCCAGCTCACCCCCAAACCTTGACGAGCAGTACTTC